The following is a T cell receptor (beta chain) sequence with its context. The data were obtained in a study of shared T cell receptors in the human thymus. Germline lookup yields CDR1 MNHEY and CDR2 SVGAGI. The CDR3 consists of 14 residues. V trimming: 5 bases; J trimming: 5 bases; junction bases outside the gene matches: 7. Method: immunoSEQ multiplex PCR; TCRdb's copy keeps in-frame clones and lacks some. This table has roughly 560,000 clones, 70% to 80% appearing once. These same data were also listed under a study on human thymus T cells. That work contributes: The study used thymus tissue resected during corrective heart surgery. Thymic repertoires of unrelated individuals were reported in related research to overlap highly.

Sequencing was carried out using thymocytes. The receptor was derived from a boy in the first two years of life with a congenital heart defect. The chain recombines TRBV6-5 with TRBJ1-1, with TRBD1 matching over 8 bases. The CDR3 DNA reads TGTGCCAGCAGTAACAGGGGGAGCGTAACTGAAGCTTTCTTT. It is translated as CASSNRGSVTEAFF.